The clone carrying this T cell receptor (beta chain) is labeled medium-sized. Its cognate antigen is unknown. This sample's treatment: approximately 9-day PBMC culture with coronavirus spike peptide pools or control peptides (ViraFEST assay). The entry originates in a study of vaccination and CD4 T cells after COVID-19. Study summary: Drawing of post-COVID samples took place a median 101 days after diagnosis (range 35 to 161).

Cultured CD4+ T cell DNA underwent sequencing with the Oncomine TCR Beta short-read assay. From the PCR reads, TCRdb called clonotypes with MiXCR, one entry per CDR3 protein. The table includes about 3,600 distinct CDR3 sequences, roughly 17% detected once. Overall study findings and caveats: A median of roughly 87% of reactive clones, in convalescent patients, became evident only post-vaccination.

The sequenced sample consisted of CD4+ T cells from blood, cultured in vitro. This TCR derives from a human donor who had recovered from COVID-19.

The CDR3 DNA is TGTGCCACCAGTGAAATACAGATGAACACTGAAGCTTTCTTT. Translation: CATSEIQMNTEAFF. This chain uses TRBV24-1 with TRBJ1-1; D is ambiguous. V was shortened by 4 bases and J by 0 bases, with 8 bases between the two germline ends. The CDR3 is 14 amino acids. Germline assignment: CDR1 KGHDR and CDR2 SFDVKD.